The 10 T cell receptor beta chains below come from one sample, sequenced in a study of PD-L1 blockade in urothelial cancer. The assay was immunoSEQ multiplex PCR, and TCRdb's table has in-frame clones only and misses some. Altogether around 53,000 clones are present, nearly 85% being singletons, with the ten largest covering 5.5% to 7.5%. This specimen consisted of PBMCs, obtained around atezolizumab (anti-PD-L1) treatment. The receptor set was obtained from a man in his forties with urothelial cancer.

V gene TRBV5-4 combines with J gene TRBJ2-2; 8 bases fit TRBD2. The CDR3 is 16 amino acids. CDR1 and CDR2 from the germline V gene are SGHNT and YYREEE (reference sequence). V gave up 6 bases and J gave up 4 bases; unmatched junction bases: 11. The CDR3 region is CASTRRSLAGTGELFF. The CDR3, as DNA: TGTGCCAGCACCCGACGGTCCCTAGCGGGCACCGGGGAGCTGTTTTTT.

In its sample, this clone was seen once. This chain joins TRBV6-1 and TRBJ1-5, with 7 nucleotides matching TRBD1. Germline-derived CDR1 and CDR2 are MNHNS and SASEGT. Trimming at V came to 4 bases and at J to 1 base, leaving 10 bases not matched to a gene. The CDR3 sequence is 17 residues long. The CDR3 sequence: CASSVNLRGISNQPQHF. The CDR3 region has the DNA TGTGCCAGCAGTGTAAATCTCAGGGGGATAAGCAATCAGCCCCAGCATTTT.

The V gene is TRBV19, the J gene TRBJ1-1, with a tentative D call TRBD1 (5 bases). The V and J ends lost 10 bases and 3 bases respectively, with 12 bases between them. The CDR3 covers 12 residues. CDR1 and CDR2 from the germline V gene are LNHDA and SQIVND (reference sequence). The CDR3 is CATLAGDTEAFF. Written as DNA, the CDR3 is TGTGCCACCCTCGCGGGGGACACTGAAGCTTTCTTT.

The chain has TRBV19 and TRBJ2-1, with D possibly being TRBD2 (6 bases). This CDR3 spans 17 amino acids. Trimming pared 3 bases from V and 1 base from J, leaving 16 bases between. In germline, CDR1 is LNHDA, CDR2 SQIVND (reference sequence). For the CDR3, the DNA is TGTGCCAGTAGTATCGTCCCGCGGGACTCTTCCTACAATGAGCAGTTCTTC. This codes for CASSIVPRDSSYNEQFF. Drawing the rest from reference TRBV19 and TRBJ2-1, the complete variable domain is DGGITQSPKYLFRKEGQNVTLSCEQNLNHDAMYWYRQDPGQGLRLIYYSQIVNDFQKGDIAEGYSVSREKKESFPLTVTSAQKNPTAFYLCASSIVPRDSSYNEQFFGPGTRLTVL.

This chain's CDR3 is CASSFRGRETQYF. CDR3 sequence (DNA): TGTGCCAGCAGCTTCAGGGGACGAGAGACCCAGTACTTC. V usage is TRBV5-6 and J usage is TRBJ2-5; D is possibly TRBD1 (6 bases). CDR3 length: 13 amino acids. V lost 2 bases and J lost 4, with 9 bases in between. Germline values: CDR1 SGHDT, CDR2 YYEEEE.

The chain has TRBV7-8 and TRBJ2-4, with 12 bases lining up with TRBD2. The junction had 9 bases not matched to a gene; V was cut back by 0 bases and J by 9 bases. The CDR3 totals 17 residues. Looked up from germline, CDR1 is SGHVS and CDR2 is FQNEAQ. DNA for the CDR3: TGTGCCAGCAGCTTAGCGAAGAGACTAGCGGGAGACGTCATTCAGTACTTC. This translates into CASSLAKRLAGDVIQYF.

The gene calls are TRBV5-4 and TRBJ1-3, with D uncertain. The J call is uncertain, as TRBJ2-2 better fits the DNA end. Germline CDR1 reads SGHNT; CDR2 reads YYREEE (reference sequence). This CDR3 has 15 amino acids. CDR3: CASSLGSRNTGELFF. CDR3 in DNA: TGTGCCAGCAGCCTGGGTAGCCGGAACACCGGGGAGCTGTTTTTT.

The chain joins TRBV5-1 to TRBJ2-5; 11 positions agree with TRBD2. The germline V gene encodes CDR1 SGHRS and CDR2 YFSETQ. Unmatched junction bases numbered 9, after V lost 3 bases and J lost 5 bases. The CDR3 is 16 amino acids. CDR3 amino acids: CASSSGLADRRETQYF. The CDR3 nucleotides read TGCGCCAGCAGCTCGGGACTAGCGGACAGGCGGGAGACCCAGTACTTC. Looking up the rest from reference TRBV5-1 and TRBJ2-5 gives the full variable domain: KAGVTQTPRYLIKTRGQQVTLSCSPISGHRSVSWYQQTPGQGLQFLFEYFSETQRNKGNFPGRFSGRQFSNSRSEMNVSTLELGDSALYLCASSSGLADRRETQYFGPGTRLLVL.

In nucleotides, the CDR3 is TGTGCCAGCAGCCCAATGGGGCTACCTAACTATGGCTACACCTTC. Its translation: CASSPMGLPNYGYTF. V gene TRBV5-6 combines with J gene TRBJ1-2; the D gene is possibly TRBD1 (5 bases). This CDR3 comprises 15 residues. V shed 4 bases and J shed 0 bases, with 13 bases lying between them. The V gene's germline CDR1 is SGHDT and CDR2 YYEEEE.

The chain couples TRBV7-2 to TRBJ1-5, with TRBD1 matching over 8 bases. CDR3 length: 15 amino acids. Trimming at V came to 2 bases and at J to 3 bases, leaving 3 bases not matched to a gene. Germline lookup yields CDR1 SGHTA and CDR2 FQGNSA. CDR3 coding DNA: TGTGCCAGCAGCTTACAGGGGGCTGACAATCAGCCCCAGCATTTT. It translates to CASSLQGADNQPQHF.